These T cell receptor beta chains were read from a single sample in a study of blood T cells in healthy people across ages. From the 5' RACE reads, TCRdb called clonotypes with MiXCR, one entry per CDR3 protein. The sample consists of 580,000 or so distinct CDR3 sequences, 47% of them appearing once. Sequences were obtained from blood. The receptors come from a man older than 75 in good health. The CDR3 runs from the conserved cysteine through the conserved F or W. The D gene is left open where the match is weak. Size is omitted from some rows. Given values are once, few, many or a class for expanded clones.

V gene: TRBV20-1; D gene: -; clone size: few; J gene: TRBJ2-2; CDR3 protein: CSASTSGKGELFF; CDR3 DNA: TGCAGTGCTTCCACGAGTGGAAAAGGGGAGCTGTTTTTT
V gene: TRBV4-3; D gene: -; clone size: -; J gene: TRBJ1-6; CDR3 protein: CASSQDMGSLWSPLHF; CDR3 DNA: TGCGCCAGCAGCCAAGATATGGGGAGTTTATGGTCACCCCTCCACTTT
V gene: TRBV27; D gene: TRBD2; clone size: -; J gene: TRBJ2-7; CDR3 protein: CASSLTREAYEQYF; CDR3 DNA: TGTGCCAGCAGTTTAACGCGGGAGGCCTACGAGCAGTACTTC
V gene: TRBV27; D gene: -; clone size: -; J gene: TRBJ2-5; CDR3 protein: CASSYDKETQYF; CDR3 DNA: TGTGCCAGCAGTTACGACAAAGAGACCCAGTACTTC
V gene: TRBV20-1; D gene: -; clone size: -; J gene: TRBJ1-5; CDR3 protein: CSAVDSKVNQPQHF; CDR3 DNA: TGCAGTGCCGTTGACAGTAAAGTCAATCAGCCCCAGCATTTT
V gene: TRBV20-1; D gene: TRBD1; clone size: few; J gene: TRBJ2-7; CDR3 protein: CSASRAGGPYEQYF; CDR3 DNA: TGCAGTGCCAGTCGGGCAGGGGGACCCTACGAGCAGTACTTC
V gene: TRBV6-6; D gene: -; clone size: many; J gene: TRBJ2-5; CDR3 protein: CASSRIRTGGMVDTQYF; CDR3 DNA: TGTGCCAGCAGCAGAATTCGGACAGGAGGGATGGTGGACACCCAGTACTTC
V gene: TRBV29-1; D gene: -; clone size: -; J gene: TRBJ2-3; CDR3 protein: CSVVWGDTQYF; CDR3 DNA: TGCAGCGTTGTCTGGGGGGATACGCAGTATTTT
V gene: TRBV7-9; D gene: -; clone size: -; J gene: TRBJ2-5; CDR3 protein: CTNSHPARETQYF; CDR3 DNA: TGTACCAACAGCCATCCCGCGAGGGAGACCCAGTACTTC
V gene: TRBV29-1; D gene: -; clone size: -; J gene: TRBJ1-4; CDR3 protein: CSAHDGNEKLFF; CDR3 DNA: TGCAGCGCTCATGACGGTAATGAAAAACTGTTTTTT
V gene: TRBV27; D gene: -; clone size: -; J gene: TRBJ1-4; CDR3 protein: CASRRAGAKGEKLFF; CDR3 DNA: TGTGCCAGCAGGCGGGCAGGGGCGAAAGGTGAAAAACTGTTTTTT
V gene: TRBV7-2; D gene: -; clone size: -; J gene: TRBJ2-2; CDR3 protein: CASSLQVVSNTGELFF; CDR3 DNA: TGTGCCAGCAGCTTACAGGTGGTGTCGAACACCGGGGAGCTGTTTTTT
V gene: TRBV7-9; D gene: TRBD2; clone size: -; J gene: TRBJ2-1; CDR3 protein: CASSLGPAGKHEQFF; CDR3 DNA: TGTGCCAGCAGCTTAGGGCCAGCGGGAAAACATGAGCAGTTCTTC
V gene: TRBV20-1; D gene: -; clone size: few; J gene: TRBJ2-7; CDR3 protein: CSARGVSEQYF; CDR3 DNA: TGCAGTGCTAGAGGAGTCTCCGAGCAGTACTTC
V gene: TRBV6-2/TRBV6-3; D gene: -; clone size: -; J gene: TRBJ2-1; CDR3 protein: CASSLDWVENEQFF; CDR3 DNA: TGTGCCAGCAGTCTGGACTGGGTCGAGAATGAGCAGTTCTTC
V gene: TRBV20-1; D gene: -; clone size: few; J gene: TRBJ1-1; CDR3 protein: CSALNRLRAFF; CDR3 DNA: TGCAGTGCCTTAAACCGCCTCAGAGCTTTCTTT
V gene: TRBV6-5; D gene: TRBD1; clone size: -; J gene: TRBJ1-1; CDR3 protein: CASSYSTWYQGENTEAFF; CDR3 DNA: TGTGCCAGCAGTTACTCGACGTGGTATCAGGGGGAAAACACTGAAGCTTTCTTT